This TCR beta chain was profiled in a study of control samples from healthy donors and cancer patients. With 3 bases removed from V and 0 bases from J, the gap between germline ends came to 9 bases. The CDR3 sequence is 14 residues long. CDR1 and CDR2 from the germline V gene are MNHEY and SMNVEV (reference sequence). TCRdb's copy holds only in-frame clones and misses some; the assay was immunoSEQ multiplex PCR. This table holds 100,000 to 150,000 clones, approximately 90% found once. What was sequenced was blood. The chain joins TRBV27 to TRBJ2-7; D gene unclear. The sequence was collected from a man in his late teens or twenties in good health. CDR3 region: CASSFNPVSYEQYF. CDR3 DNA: TGTGCCAGCAGTTTCAATCCTGTCTCCTACGAGCAGTACTTC.